This T cell receptor (beta chain) was profiled in a study of T-cell reconstitution after alpha-beta-depleted transplantation in children. This CDR3 spans 16 amino acids. Looked up from germline, CDR1 is KGHDR and CDR2 is SFDVKD. Trimming cost V 0 bases and J 7 bases, with 15 bases left between them. This clonotype appeared a few times. Researchers prepared the TCRbeta library using unique molecular identifiers, the study reports. TCRdb reprocessed the PCR reads with MiXCR, giving one entry per CDR3 protein. The profile covers approximately 490,000 distinct CDR3 sequences, with around 13% appearing a single time and less than 6.5% taken by the ten largest.

The sample was PBMCs from the stem cell graft donor, taken from the stem cell graft. The chain combines TRBV24-1 with TRBJ2-1, with D tentatively TRBD2 (6 bases). The clonotype was recovered from a human donor who donated a stem cell graft to a child with combined immunodeficiency. DNA of the CDR3: TGTGCCACCAGTGATTTGGACGGGAGAGGTGGTAATGAGCAGTTCTTC. It translates to CATSDLDGRGGNEQFF.